This TCR beta chain comes out of a study of blood T cell repertoires in COVID-19. Original data processing: Estimation of nucleated cell counts was performed using reference gene primer amplification. Only in-frame clones appear in the TCRdb table, and some are missing; sequencing was by immunoSEQ multiplex PCR. The V and J calls and clone size were taken over from that table, and D and trimming were inferred from the DNA. Of some 150,000 clones in the sample, approximately 84% are singletons; the top ten hold roughly 1%. This CDR3 has 13 amino acids. The V end was cut by 3 bases, the J end by 5 bases, with 8 bases between. The germline V gene encodes CDR1 WSHSY and CDR2 SAAADI.

The TCR originated in a man aged 40-50 years with acute or convalescent COVID-19. The sample comprised peripheral blood. The chain couples TRBV10-2 to TRBJ1-5; tentative D call: TRBD1 (5 bases). CDR3 DNA: TGCGCCAGCAGTGACAGGGTGGATCAGCCCCAGCATTTT. It codes for CASSDRVDQPQHF.